Sequencing of this T cell receptor (beta chain) was carried out in a study of cytomegalovirus exposure and HLA in healthy donors. Study results and caveats: A reported reduction in N-insertions relative to the roughly 710-donor mean was seen in an Asian-associated ancestry cluster in a later analysis. In an earlier analysis, productive rearrangement rates for most beta V segments clustered near 87% or 30%.

PCR used 60 Vbeta primers and 13 Jbeta primers. The data were produced by immunoSEQ multiplex PCR, yet TCRdb's version contains in-frame clones alone and is incomplete. This table holds about 160,000 clones, 65% to 85% found once. Notes on this clone: The antigen is undetermined.

Trimming removed 3 bases from V and 0 bases from J; junction bases left unmatched: 3. From germline, CDR1 is LGHNA and CDR2 YSLEER. There are 15 residues in the CDR3. Donors were nominally healthy when sampled, though unrecorded immune exposures were likely. The rearrangement uses TRBV4-3 and TRBJ2-7, with TRBD1 matching over 9 bases. The sequence was collected from a boy aged 2 to 9 in good health and CMV-seronegative. The sample taken for sequencing was PBMCs. The CDR3 region has the DNA TGCGCCAGCAGCCACGACAGGGGGGTCTCCTACGAGCAGTACTTC. Translated, it gives CASSHDRGVSYEQYF.